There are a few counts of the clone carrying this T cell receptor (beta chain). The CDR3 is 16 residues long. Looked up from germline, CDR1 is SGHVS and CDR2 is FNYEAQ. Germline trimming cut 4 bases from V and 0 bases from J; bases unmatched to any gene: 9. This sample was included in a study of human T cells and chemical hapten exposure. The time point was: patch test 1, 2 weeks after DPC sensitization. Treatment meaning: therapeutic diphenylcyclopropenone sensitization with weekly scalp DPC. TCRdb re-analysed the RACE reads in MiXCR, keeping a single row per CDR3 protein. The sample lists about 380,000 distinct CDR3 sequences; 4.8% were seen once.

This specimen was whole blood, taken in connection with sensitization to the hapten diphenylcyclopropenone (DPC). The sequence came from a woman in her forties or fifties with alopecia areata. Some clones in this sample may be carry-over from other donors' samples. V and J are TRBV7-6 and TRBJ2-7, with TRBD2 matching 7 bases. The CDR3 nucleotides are TGTGCCAGCAGCTCCCGGTGGGGAGGGGCCTCCTACGAGCAGTACTTC. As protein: CASSSRWGGASYEQYF.